Here is one TCR beta chain with its context. The source of the sample is a study of control samples from healthy donors and cancer patients. Only in-frame clones appear in the TCRdb table, and some are missing; sequencing was by immunoSEQ multiplex PCR. The sample has some 130,000 clones; about 94% are singletons. CDR1 MDHEN and CDR2 SYDVKM come from the germline V gene. V lost 7 bases to trimming and J lost 4 bases, with 11 bases between them. The CDR3 loop spans 13 amino acids. The rearrangement links TRBV28 to TRBJ1-5; D remains unclear. Sequenced input: blood. The source is a man aged 25-45 years in good health. The CDR3: CASMSMGNQPQHF. CDR3 nucleotide sequence: TGTGCCAGCATGAGCATGGGGAATCAGCCCCAGCATTTT.